One and the same sample provided the 24 T cell receptor beta chains below, sequenced in a study of cytomegalovirus exposure and HLA in healthy donors. Use of 60 Vbeta and 13 Jbeta primers characterized the PCR. Profiling relied on immunoSEQ multiplex PCR, and the TCRdb table lists in-frame clones only, not all of them. Among tens of thousands of clones listed, roughly 87% were seen once. Sequencing used PBMCs. These receptors came from a woman aged 40-49 years in good health and CMV-seropositive.

The chain links TRBV4-2 to TRBJ2-1, with TRBD1 as a possible D gene (5 bases). The CDR3 length is 16 residues. The germline CDR1 and CDR2 sequences are LGHNA and YNFKEQ. V lost 0 bases, J lost 10 bases, and 19 bases lay in between. The CDR3 bases are TGTGCCAGCAGCCAAGAGGGAATCCAGGGCCCAGGGGAGCAGTTCTTC. Residues: CASSQEGIQGPGEQFF.

Details on this clone: Relative to the germline gene, one junction end is altered; a read error may explain this. This chain joins TRBV7-9 and TRBJ2-1, with D possibly TRBD1 on 5 matching bases. Looked up from germline, CDR1 is SEHNR and CDR2 is FQNEAQ (reference sequence). There are 16 residues in the CDR3. CDR3 protein: CSSSLPGQASGNEQFF. DNA for the CDR3: TGTTCCAGCAGCTTGCCAGGGCAGGCCTCTGGCAATGAGCAGTTCTTC.

This chain joins TRBV9 and TRBJ2-1, with 8 nucleotides matching TRBD2. CDR1 is SGDLS, CDR2 YYNGEE, per germline. J lost 10 bases, V lost 2 bases, and 8 bases had no gene match. The CDR3 consists of 14 residues. CDR3 sequence (DNA): TGTGCCAGCAGCGTCGGGAGGGACGGAGGGGAGCAGTTCTTC. It translates to CASSVGRDGGEQFF.

This clone showed up just a few times. Different DNA sequences within this sample yield the same CDR3. This chain connects TRBV6-6 to TRBJ2-5; 9 positions match TRBD2. The CDR3 is 14 amino acids. The V and J ends lost 3 bases and 1 base, in that order; junction bases with no gene match: 0. CDR1 is MNHNY and CDR2 is SVGAGI in the germline V gene (reference sequence). The CDR3 here is CASSYSGGQETQYF. The CDR3 DNA reads as TGTGCCAGCAGTTATAGCGGGGGCCAAGAGACCCAGTACTTC.

This chain joins TRBV6-5 and TRBJ2-2; D may be TRBD1 (6 bases). The V gene's germline CDR1 is MNHEY and CDR2 SVGAGI. The CDR3 has 15 amino acids. The V and J ends lost 6 bases and 4 bases respectively, with 15 bases between them. The CDR3 sequence: CASSSQGRSTGELFF. The CDR3 nucleotides read TGTGCCAGCAGCTCTCAGGGGCGCAGCACCGGGGAGCTGTTTTTT.

The chain has TRBV5-4 and TRBJ2-1; D not certain. The germline gives CDR1 SGHNT, CDR2 YYREEE (reference sequence). The length of the CDR3 is 12 residues. The ends were cut back, 0 bases at V and 7 bases at J, with 5 bases in the middle. In nucleotides, the CDR3 is TGTGCCAGCAGCTTGGCCCGGAATGAGCAGTTCTTC. This translates into CASSLARNEQFF.

V usage is TRBV30 and J usage is TRBJ2-1, with a weak D call TRBD2 (5 bases). The germline V gene has CDR1 GTSNPN and CDR2 SVGIG (reference sequence). V gave up 0 bases and J gave up 0 bases, with 12 bases separating them. CDR3 length: 16 amino acids. The CDR3 DNA reads as TGTGCCTGGAGTGTATCGGACTTATCCTCCTACAATGAGCAGTTCTTC. The encoded protein is CAWSVSDLSSYNEQFF.

The genes are TRBV28 and TRBJ2-7, with D possibly TRBD2 on 6 matching bases. This CDR3 comprises 14 residues. Germline CDR1 reads MDHEN; CDR2 reads SYDVKM. V lost 5 bases to trimming and J lost 3 bases, with 14 bases between them. CDR3 DNA sequence: TGTGCCAGCAGTCCCATAGGAGCGGGCTACGAGCAGTACTTC. Amino acids: CASSPIGAGYEQYF.

The gene calls are TRBV7-6 and TRBJ1-1; TRBD1 aligns across 7 bases. Per germline, CDR1 SGHVS and CDR2 FNYEAQ. V trimming: 3 bases; J trimming: 14 bases; junction bases outside the gene matches: 9. This CDR3 comprises 12 residues. This chain's CDR3 is CASSFIPGQLFF. CDR3 nucleotide sequence: TGTGCCAGCAGCTTTATTCCGGGACAGCTCTTCTTT. The full variable domain, with the rest looked up from reference TRBV7-6 and TRBJ1-1, is GAGVSQSPRYKVTKRGQDVALRCDPISGHVSLYWYRQALGQGPEFLTYFNYEAQQDKSGLPNDRFSAERPEGSISTLTIQRTEQRDSAMYRCASSFIPGQLFFGQGTRLTVV.

V is TRBV7-3 and J is TRBJ2-3; TRBD2 matches at 12 bases. The CDR3 has 18 amino acids. Germline CDR1 SGHTA, CDR2 FQGTGA. V shed 2 bases, J shed 0 bases, and the junction held 6 bases outside the gene matches. In DNA form, the CDR3 reads TGTGCCAGCAGCTTACTCCCGACTAGCGGGGGAAGCACAGATACGCAGTATTTT. It encodes CASSLLPTSGGSTDTQYF.

The genes are TRBV11-3 and TRBJ2-7; D might be TRBD1 (7 bases). With 5 bases removed from V and 3 bases from J, the gap between germline ends came to 17 bases. Germline V gene sequence: CDR1 SGHNT, CDR2 YENEEA. The CDR3 is 15 residues long. The CDR3 region is CASSQEGQGVYEQYF. The CDR3 nucleotides read TGTGCCAGCAGCCAGGAGGGGCAGGGGGTCTACGAGCAGTACTTC. Filled out from reference TRBV11-3 and TRBJ2-7, the complete variable domain reads EAGVVQSPRYKIIEKKQPVAFWCNPISGHNTLYWYLQNLGQGPELLIRYENEEAVDDSQLPKDRFSAERLKGVDSTLKIQPAELGDSAVYLCASSQEGQGVYEQYFGPGTRLTVT.

This chain uses TRBV2 with TRBJ2-5; TRBD1 is a possible D gene (5 bases). Trimming removed 0 bases from V and 2 bases from J, with 13 bases in between. Germline lookup yields CDR1 SNHLY and CDR2 FYNNEI. The CDR3 is 16 amino acids. The CDR3 DNA reads TGTGCCAGCAGTGAAGCGCTCCCAGGGTTTCAAGAGACCCAGTACTTC. The encoded protein is CASSEALPGFQETQYF.

The chain has TRBV13 and TRBJ1-3; a possible D gene is TRBD1 (6 bases). Trimming removed 5 bases from V and 2 bases from J, with 10 bases in between. CDR1 PRHDT and CDR2 FYEKMQ come from the germline V gene (reference sequence). The CDR3 is made up of 14 amino acids. The CDR3 protein is CASSARGTGNTIYF. The CDR3 DNA reads TGTGCCAGCAGCGCCAGGGGAACTGGAAACACCATATATTTT.

The chain links TRBV18 to TRBJ2-3; TRBD1 aligns across 8 bases. The V segment lost 5 bases and the J segment 2 bases; nucleotides outside the gene matches: 9. This CDR3 spans 16 amino acids. Germline CDR1 and CDR2: KGHSH and LQKENI. This CDR3 reads CASSAGTGTITDTQYF. The DNA of the CDR3 is TGTGCCAGCTCAGCCGGGACAGGAACTATCACAGATACGCAGTATTTT.

The chain couples TRBV19 to TRBJ1-4, with D possibly TRBD1 on 5 matching bases. The germline V gene encodes CDR1 LNHDA and CDR2 SQIVND (reference sequence). This CDR3 region has 13 residues. V was pared by 7 bases and J by 2 bases, with 8 bases between. The CDR3 DNA follows: TGTGCCAGTAACAGGATGACTAATGAAAAACTGTTTTTT. Translating it yields CASNRMTNEKLFF. Full variable domain (remainder filled in from reference TRBV19 and TRBJ1-4): DGGITQSPKYLFRKEGQNVTLSCEQNLNHDAMYWYRQDPGQGLRLIYYSQIVNDFQKGDIAEGYSVSREKKESFPLTVTSAQKNPTAFYLCASNRMTNEKLFFGSGTQLSVL.

The chain joins TRBV2 to TRBJ1-2, with 10 bases fitting TRBD1. The CDR3 has 15 residues. V shed 5 bases and J 8 bases; nucleotides not matched to a gene: 11. Germline loops: CDR1 SNHLY, CDR2 FYNNEI. CDR3 amino acids: CASSPYGTGAEGYTF. The CDR3 DNA sequence: TGTGCCAGCAGTCCTTACGGGACAGGGGCAGAAGGCTACACCTTC.

The chain links TRBV7-9 to TRBJ2-1; 9 bases agree with TRBD2. The V gene end was trimmed by 6 bases and the J gene end by 4 bases; junction bases not matched to a gene: 7. The CDR3 is 15 amino acids. Looked up from germline, CDR1 is SEHNR and CDR2 is FQNEAQ (reference sequence). This CDR3 reads CASRSTSGLYNEQFF. The CDR3 DNA sequence: TGTGCCAGCAGGTCCACTAGCGGGTTGTACAATGAGCAGTTCTTC. Using reference TRBV7-9 and TRBJ2-1 for the parts outside the CDR3, the full variable domain is DTGVSQNPRHKITKRGQNVTFRCDPISEHNRLYWYRQTLGQGPEFLTYFQNEAQLEKSRLLSDRFSAERPKGSFSTLEIQRTEQGDSAMYLCASRSTSGLYNEQFFGPGTRLTVL.

V is TRBV5-1 and J is TRBJ2-7; a possible D gene is TRBD1 (5 bases). CDR1 and CDR2 (germline): SGHRS, YFSETQ. V lost 4 bases and J lost 5, with 16 bases in between. The length of the CDR3 is 14 residues. The CDR3 sequence: CASSRSAGIDEQYF. The DNA of the CDR3 is TGCGCCAGCAGCCGTAGTGCAGGGATCGACGAGCAGTACTTC. The full variable domain, rest sourced from reference TRBV5-1 and TRBJ2-7, is KAGVTQTPRYLIKTRGQQVTLSCSPISGHRSVSWYQQTPGQGLQFLFEYFSETQRNKGNFPGRFSGRQFSNSRSEMNVSTLELGDSALYLCASSRSAGIDEQYFGPGTRLTVT.

The chain is built from TRBV11-2 and TRBJ2-5; maybe TRBD2 (5 bases). V was shortened by 5 bases and J by 5 bases, with 18 bases between the two germline ends. The CDR3 covers 15 residues. Germline V CDR1 and CDR2: SGHAT, FQNNGV. CDR3 DNA sequence: TGTGCCAGCAGCCCCGGAGGTCACTTCGTGGAGACCCAGTACTTC. Encoded protein: CASSPGGHFVETQYF.

The chain has TRBV5-1 and TRBJ1-4, with a tentative D call TRBD1 (5 bases). Germline CDR1 SGHRS, CDR2 YFSETQ. V lost 5 bases and J 8 bases, leaving 13 bases between the germline ends. This CDR3 has 13 residues. The CDR3 nucleotides are TGCGCCAGCAGGCCAGGGTCGGGCGAAAAACTGTTTTTT. Protein: CASRPGSGEKLFF. The complete variable domain, with remaining parts taken from reference TRBV5-1 and TRBJ1-4, reads KAGVTQTPRYLIKTRGQQVTLSCSPISGHRSVSWYQQTPGQGLQFLFEYFSETQRNKGNFPGRFSGRQFSNSRSEMNVSTLELGDSALYLCASRPGSGEKLFFGSGTQLSVL.

This chain joins TRBV18 and TRBJ2-7; D is possibly TRBD1 (6 bases). This CDR3 region has 16 residues. Trimming left V 0 bases short and J 0 bases short, with 12 bases between. The V gene's germline CDR1 is KGHSH and CDR2 LQKENI. This CDR3 is CASSPPSGQSSYEQYF. CDR3 in DNA: TGTGCCAGCTCACCACCTTCCGGACAGAGCTCCTACGAGCAGTACTTC.

This chain connects TRBV11-2 to TRBJ1-4; no reliable D call. Looked up from germline, CDR1 is SGHAT and CDR2 is FQNNGV. Between the trimmed V and J ends, which lost 5 bases and 0 bases, there was a span of 10 bases. There are 15 residues in the CDR3. CDR3: CASSHHRATNEKLFF. CDR3 sequence (DNA): TGTGCCAGCAGCCACCACCGGGCAACTAATGAAAAACTGTTTTTT. Based on the CDR3 plus reference TRBV11-2 and TRBJ1-4, the full variable domain is EAGVAQSPRYKIIEKRQSVAFWCNPISGHATLYWYQQILGQGPKLLIQFQNNGVVDDSQLPKDRFSAERLKGVDSTLKIQPAKLEDSAVYLCASSHHRATNEKLFFGSGTQLSVL.

The CDR3 spells CASRDISQRDEQFF. CDR3 nucleotide sequence: TGCGCCAGCAGGGACATCTCCCAAAGGGATGAGCAGTTCTTC. V and J are TRBV5-1 and TRBJ2-1; D possibly corresponds to TRBD1 (5 bases). The V gene's germline CDR1 is SGHRS and CDR2 YFSETQ. This CDR3 is built from 14 residues. Trimming stripped 5 bases from V and 8 bases from J, with 17 bases between.

This clone appeared once. J is TRBJ1-1 and V is TRBV28, with TRBD1 matching over 7 bases. Trimming at V came to 4 bases and at J to 10 bases, leaving 6 bases not matched to a gene. CDR1 and CDR2 (germline): MDHEN, SYDVKM. The CDR3 has 12 amino acids. The CDR3 loop is CASSSWDSGAFF. CDR3 coding DNA: TGTGCCAGCAGTTCGTGGGACAGCGGAGCTTTCTTT.